This section outlines one TCR beta chain sequence together with its context. No antigen is known for it. Reverse transcribing all isolated RNA meant expressed TCRB transcripts were sequenced. Assay: immunoSEQ multiplex PCR; the TCRdb copy retains only in-frame clones and omits some. Found here are around 400,000 clones, around 15% of them singletons; the top ten hold 0.019%. It was via CD45RO/CCR7/CD25/CD127/CD95/CD27 that CD4+ naive, central memory, regulatory and stem cell-like memory cells were sorted. This entry comes from a study of beta chain features in type 1 diabetes. Study conclusions and caveats: Patients' naive, central memory and regulatory TCRB repertoires appeared more alike than those of healthy donors. Type 1 diabetes patients had VDJ junctions that carried fewer insertions and more deletions.

Trimming shortened V by 3 bases and J by 1 base, and 9 bases separated the two germline ends. This CDR3 contains 14 residues. CDR1 SEHNR and CDR2 FQNEAQ come from the germline V gene (reference sequence). The sequencing sample was made of naive CD4+ T cells from blood. The gene calls are TRBV7-9 and TRBJ1-1, with no clear D. The receptor comes from a young woman in good health. The CDR3 sequence: CASSLRLENTEAFF. The CDR3 DNA sequence: TGTGCCAGCAGCTTGAGGCTGGAGAACACTGAAGCTTTCTTT.